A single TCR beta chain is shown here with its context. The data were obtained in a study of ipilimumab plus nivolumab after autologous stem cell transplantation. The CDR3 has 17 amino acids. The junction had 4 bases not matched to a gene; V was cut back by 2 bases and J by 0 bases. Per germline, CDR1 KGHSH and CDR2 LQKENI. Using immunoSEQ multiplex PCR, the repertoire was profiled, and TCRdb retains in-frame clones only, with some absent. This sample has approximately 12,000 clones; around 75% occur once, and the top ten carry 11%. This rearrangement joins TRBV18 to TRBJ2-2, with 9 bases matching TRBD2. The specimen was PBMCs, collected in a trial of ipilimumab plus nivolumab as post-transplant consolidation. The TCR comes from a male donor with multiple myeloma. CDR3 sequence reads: CASSPETSGSNTGELFF. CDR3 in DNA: TGTGCCAGCTCACCAGAGACTAGCGGTTCGAACACCGGGGAGCTGTTTTTT.